This TCR beta chain is from a study of blood T cell repertoires in COVID-19. Study-level background: The origin of the acute and convalescent COVID-19 samples was the United States, Italy and Spain. Sources were T cells, B-cell-depleted T cells, or PBMCs; the material itself was cDNA or gDNA.

CDR3 size: 15 residues. Losses at the gene ends were 5 bases for V and 3 bases for J; bases not matched to a gene: 7. Per germline, CDR1 SGHNT and CDR2 YYREEE (reference sequence). The authors' processing: The assay estimated nucleated cells by amplifying reference gene primers. Sequenced by immunoSEQ multiplex PCR; TCRdb stores in-frame clones only, minus some. Clonal size and the V and J genes are those of that table, whereas D and trimming came from the DNA. The top ten hold about 12% of the sample, which has some 140,000 clones, roughly 83% seen once. Patients at the Seattle site were enrolled during active infection and followed longitudinally.

The chain couples TRBV5-4 to TRBJ2-7, with 11 positions matching TRBD2. This TCR came from a woman aged 60-70 years with COVID-19, enrolled during active disease. Sequencing was done on a sample of peripheral blood. CDR3 nucleotide sequence: TGTGCCAGCAGGGCGGGGACTAGCGGCTTCTACGAGCAGTACTTC. As protein: CASRAGTSGFYEQYF.